These 17 T cell receptor beta chains were sequenced from one sample in a study of control samples from healthy donors and cancer patients. Method: immunoSEQ multiplex PCR; TCRdb's copy keeps in-frame clones and lacks some. This sample yields about 25,000 clones, of which roughly 85% are seen a single time; less than 8% belongs to the top ten. Sequenced input: PBMCs. Every receptor here comes from a woman aged 55-70 years with head and neck cancer.

The chain links TRBV11-3 to TRBJ1-1, with 11 positions matching TRBD1. Per the germline V gene, CDR1 is SGHNT and CDR2 is YENEEA. The V and J ends lost 5 bases and 5 bases, in that order; junction bases with no gene match: 7. This CDR3 region has 15 residues. CDR3 in amino acids: CASSRTGGAGTEAFF. The CDR3 region has the DNA TGTGCCAGCAGCCGGACAGGGGGCGCGGGGACTGAAGCTTTCTTT.

The rearrangement joins TRBV4-2 to TRBJ1-5; no clear D. Germline V gene lookup returns CDR1 LGHNA and CDR2 YNFKEQ. Trimming pared 0 bases from V and 4 bases from J, leaving 4 bases between. The CDR3 consists of 13 residues. The DNA for the CDR3 is TGTGCCAGCAGCCAAGACAGTAATCAGCCCCAGCATTTT. Protein product: CASSQDSNQPQHF.

About this clone itself: One junction end does not reproduce the germline sequence, and a read error may be involved. The chain links TRBV11-2 to TRBJ2-7; 7 bases map to TRBD1. This CDR3 contains 13 residues. From germline, CDR1 is SGHAT and CDR2 FQNNGV. The CDR3 coding sequence is TGTGCCAGCAGCTTATCCACAGGGGTTTGGGCTATCTTC. This sequence encodes CASSLSTGVWAIF.

The chain joins TRBV5-4 to TRBJ2-1, with D possibly matching TRBD1 (5 bases). V lost 1 base to trimming and J lost 2 bases, with 19 bases between them. Germline lookup yields CDR1 SGHNT and CDR2 YYREEE (reference sequence). The CDR3 loop spans 18 amino acids. Written as DNA, the CDR3 is TGTGCCAGCAGCTTGTCAGTTTCGGGCAGGGCGCCCTACAATGAGCAGTTCTTC. This gives the protein CASSLSVSGRAPYNEQFF.

This clone appeared a few times. This chain connects TRBV12-5 to TRBJ2-2, with D possibly being TRBD1 or TRBD2 (6 bases each). The CDR3 runs to 15 residues. Germline assignment: CDR1 LGHNT and CDR2 FRNRAP. The ends were cut back, 7 bases at V and 3 bases at J, with 15 bases in the middle. The CDR3 spells CASAIGGLDTGELFF. The CDR3 DNA reads TGTGCTAGTGCTATAGGGGGGCTGGACACCGGGGAGCTGTTTTTT.

CDR3 nucleotide sequence: TGTGCCAGCAGCGGGGGCAGGAATTCACCCCTCCACTTT. Protein product: CASSGGRNSPLHF. The V call is TRBV12-3 or TRBV12-4, the J call TRBJ1-6; D might be TRBD1 (6 bases). This CDR3 is built from 13 residues. The V end lost 6 bases, the J end lost 7 bases, and 10 bases lay between the germline ends.

This chain joins TRBV7-3 and TRBJ1-5; D gene uncertain. This CDR3 region has 13 residues. Trimming pared 2 bases from V and 2 bases from J, leaving 4 bases between. Germline CDR1 SGHTA, CDR2 FQGTGA. The CDR3 region has the DNA TGTGCCAGCAGCTTACAGGGCAATCAGCCCCAGCATTTT. It is translated as CASSLQGNQPQHF.

The chain employs TRBV6-5 and TRBJ1-1; a possible D gene is TRBD1 (5 bases). Between the trimmed V and J ends, which lost 8 bases and 0 bases, there was a span of 16 bases. The V gene's germline CDR1 is MNHEY and CDR2 SVGAGI. The CDR3 runs to 15 residues. The CDR3 DNA reads as TGTGCCAGCGGGGGGGGAGTAGCCTTGAACACTGAAGCTTTCTTT. It encodes CASGGGVALNTEAFF.

The rearrangement joins TRBV7-2 to TRBJ2-1; 9 bases are a match to TRBD2. The ends lost 0 bases at V and 0 bases at J; junction bases unmatched: 3. This CDR3 has 17 residues. Germline assignment: CDR1 SGHTA and CDR2 FQGNSA. The CDR3 spells CASSLAGRGGSYNEQFF. The CDR3 bases are TGTGCCAGCAGCTTAGCAGGGCGGGGGGGCTCCTACAATGAGCAGTTCTTC.

The chain has TRBV5-1 and TRBJ2-3, with 7 bases lining up with TRBD2. The CDR3 contains 15 residues. Germline trimming cut 0 bases from V and 2 bases from J; bases unmatched to any gene: 3. Germline V lookup: CDR1 SGHRS, CDR2 YFSETQ. The DNA of the CDR3 is TGCGCCAGCAGCTTGGAGCGGGGAGACACAGATACGCAGTATTTT. Encoded protein: CASSLERGDTDTQYF.

The chain joins TRBV11-3 to TRBJ1-2; D is unclear. This CDR3 contains 12 residues. The V end lost 0 bases, the J end lost 7 bases, and 6 bases lay between the germline ends. Germline V CDR1 and CDR2: SGHNT, YENEEA. This chain's CDR3 is CASSLDGFGYTF. The CDR3, as DNA: TGTGCCAGCAGCTTAGATGGGTTTGGCTACACCTTC.

This chain joins TRBV2 and TRBJ2-1; D call uncertain. Germline V gives CDR1 SNHLY, CDR2 FYNNEI. V gave up 5 bases and J gave up 6 bases, with 8 bases separating them. This CDR3 has 12 residues. The CDR3 loop is CASSRPRNEQFF. CDR3 DNA: TGTGCCAGCAGTAGGCCGCGCAATGAGCAGTTCTTC.

The rearrangement joins TRBV6-4 to TRBJ1-1, with D maybe TRBD1 (5 bases). The CDR3 has 14 residues. The V gene lost 3 bases and the J gene lost 3 bases, with 11 bases spanning the gap. Germline V lookup: CDR1 MRHNA, CDR2 SNTAGT. Here the CDR3 DNA reads TGTGCCAGCAGTGATAAGGGGCTTTACACTGAAGCTTTCTTT. Protein sequence: CASSDKGLYTEAFF.

The V and J genes are TRBV2 and TRBJ1-3, with 10 bases aligning to TRBD1. CDR1 is SNHLY and CDR2 is FYNNEI in the germline V gene. With V trimmed by 4 bases and J by 2 bases, 5 bases remained unmatched. The CDR3 totals 16 residues. The CDR3 region has the DNA TGTGCCAGCAGTGGTGGACAGGGGGTCGCTGGAAACACCATATATTTT. It translates to CASSGGQGVAGNTIYF.

CDR3 coding DNA: TGCGCCAGCAGCCAAGATCTCGATAATTACGAGCAGTACTTC. Its translation: CASSQDLDNYEQYF. The V and J genes are TRBV4-3 and TRBJ2-7, with unresolved D. There are 14 residues in the CDR3. CDR1 and CDR2 from the germline V gene are LGHNA and YSLEER. Trimming stripped 0 bases from V and 4 bases from J, with 10 bases between.

This clone has just a few counts. The chain has TRBV7-2 and TRBJ1-5; D perhaps matches TRBD1 (6 bases). Germline values: CDR1 SGHTA, CDR2 FQGNSA. The CDR3 contains 16 residues. Trimming removed 5 bases at V and 3 bases at J, with 17 bases between. The CDR3: CASSPRRGDNNQPQHF. The CDR3 DNA reads as TGTGCCAGCAGCCCTAGGAGGGGGGATAACAATCAGCCCCAGCATTTT.

The gene calls are TRBV2 and TRBJ2-1; the match to TRBD2 covers 7 bases. With V trimmed by 3 bases and J by 4 bases, 6 bases remained unmatched. Germline lookup yields CDR1 SNHLY and CDR2 FYNNEI. The CDR3 extends over 15 amino acids. The CDR3 loop is CASSDPGGGYNEQFF. The CDR3 coding sequence is TGTGCCAGCAGTGATCCCGGCGGGGGTTACAATGAGCAGTTCTTC.